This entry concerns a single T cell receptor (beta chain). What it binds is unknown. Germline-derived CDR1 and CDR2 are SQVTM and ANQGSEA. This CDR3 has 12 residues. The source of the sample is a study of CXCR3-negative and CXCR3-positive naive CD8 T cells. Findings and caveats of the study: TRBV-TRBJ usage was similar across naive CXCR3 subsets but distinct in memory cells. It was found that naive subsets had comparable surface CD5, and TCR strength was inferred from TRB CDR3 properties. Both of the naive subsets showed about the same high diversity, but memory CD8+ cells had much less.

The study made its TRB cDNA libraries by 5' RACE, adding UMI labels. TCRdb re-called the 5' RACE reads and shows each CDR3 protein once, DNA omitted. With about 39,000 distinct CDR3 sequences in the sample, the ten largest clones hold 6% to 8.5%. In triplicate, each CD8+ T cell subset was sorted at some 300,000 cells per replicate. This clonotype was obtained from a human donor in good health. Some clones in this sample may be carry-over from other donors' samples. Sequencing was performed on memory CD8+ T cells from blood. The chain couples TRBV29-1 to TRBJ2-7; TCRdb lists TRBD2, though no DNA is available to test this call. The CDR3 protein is CSVEGDYREQYF.